This T cell receptor beta chain was documented in a study of blood T cell repertoires in COVID-19. Study-wide background: Material from acute and convalescent COVID-19 was sourced from the United States, Italy and Spain. The analysed material was cDNA or gDNA that came from T cells, B-cell-depleted T cells, or PBMCs.

The data were produced by immunoSEQ multiplex PCR, yet TCRdb's version contains in-frame clones alone and is incomplete. The sample carries 150,000 to 200,000 clones, 76% recorded once. Germline CDR1 is SGDLS and CDR2 is YYNGEE. The CDR3 has 15 amino acids. J was trimmed by 8 bases and V by 6 bases; bases with no gene match: 15. Recruits, aged roughly 18 to 89 years, lived in 20 to 30 US areas. Allocation to cohorts depended on clinical history reported by the participants. This clonotype originated in a woman between 50 and 59 years old with acute COVID-19. Sequencing was carried out using PBMCs or T cells enriched from blood (not recorded which). The gene calls are TRBV9 and TRBJ1-2; 8 bases match TRBD1. This CDR3 is CASTIPSGTGRGYTF. In DNA form, the CDR3 reads TGTGCCAGCACGATACCCTCAGGGACAGGCAGGGGCTACACCTTC. Full variable domain (outside the CDR3, taken from reference TRBV9 and TRBJ1-2): DSGVTQTPKHLITATGQRVTLRCSPRSGDLSVYWYQQSLDQGLQFLIQYYNGEERAKGNILERFSAQQFPDLHSELNLSSLELGDSALYFCASTIPSGTGRGYTFGSGTRLTVV.